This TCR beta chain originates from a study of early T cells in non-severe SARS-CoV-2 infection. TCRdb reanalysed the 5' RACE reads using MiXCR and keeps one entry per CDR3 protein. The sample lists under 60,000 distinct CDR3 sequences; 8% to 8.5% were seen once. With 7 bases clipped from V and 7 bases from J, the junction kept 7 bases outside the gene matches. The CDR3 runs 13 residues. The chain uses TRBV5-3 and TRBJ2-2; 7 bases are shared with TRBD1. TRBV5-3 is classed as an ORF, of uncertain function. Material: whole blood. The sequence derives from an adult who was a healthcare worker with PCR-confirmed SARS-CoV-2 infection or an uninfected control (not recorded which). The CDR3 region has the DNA TGTGCCAGAGGGGGACAGATATTCGGGGAGCTGTTTTTT. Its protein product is CARGGQIFGELFF.